This T cell receptor beta chain was found in a study of blood T cell repertoires in COVID-19. Study background: Both acute and convalescent COVID-19 samples were obtained from the United States, Italy and Spain. T cells, B-cell-depleted T cells, or PBMCs provided the cDNA or gDNA that served as material.

In the authors' workflow: Counts of nucleated cells, estimated from reference gene primer amplification, were obtained. The data were produced by immunoSEQ multiplex PCR, yet TCRdb's version contains in-frame clones alone and is incomplete. From that table come the V and J calls and clone size; the DNA was used to work out D and trimming. This table has 200,000 to 250,000 clones, 75% to 85% appearing once. CDR1 and CDR2 from the germline V gene are MNHEY and SVGAGI. Trimming took off 2 bases at V and 9 bases at J, with 14 bases between the two ends. The CDR3 is 15 residues long. What was sequenced was peripheral blood. The V call is TRBV6-5, the J call TRBJ1-6; maybe TRBD1 (6 bases). This sequence originates from a woman aged 45-60 years with acute or convalescent COVID-19. CDR3 sequence reads: CASSYTGDMGSPLHF. The CDR3 DNA sequence: TGTGCCAGCAGTTACACCGGGGACATGGGTTCACCCCTCCACTTT.